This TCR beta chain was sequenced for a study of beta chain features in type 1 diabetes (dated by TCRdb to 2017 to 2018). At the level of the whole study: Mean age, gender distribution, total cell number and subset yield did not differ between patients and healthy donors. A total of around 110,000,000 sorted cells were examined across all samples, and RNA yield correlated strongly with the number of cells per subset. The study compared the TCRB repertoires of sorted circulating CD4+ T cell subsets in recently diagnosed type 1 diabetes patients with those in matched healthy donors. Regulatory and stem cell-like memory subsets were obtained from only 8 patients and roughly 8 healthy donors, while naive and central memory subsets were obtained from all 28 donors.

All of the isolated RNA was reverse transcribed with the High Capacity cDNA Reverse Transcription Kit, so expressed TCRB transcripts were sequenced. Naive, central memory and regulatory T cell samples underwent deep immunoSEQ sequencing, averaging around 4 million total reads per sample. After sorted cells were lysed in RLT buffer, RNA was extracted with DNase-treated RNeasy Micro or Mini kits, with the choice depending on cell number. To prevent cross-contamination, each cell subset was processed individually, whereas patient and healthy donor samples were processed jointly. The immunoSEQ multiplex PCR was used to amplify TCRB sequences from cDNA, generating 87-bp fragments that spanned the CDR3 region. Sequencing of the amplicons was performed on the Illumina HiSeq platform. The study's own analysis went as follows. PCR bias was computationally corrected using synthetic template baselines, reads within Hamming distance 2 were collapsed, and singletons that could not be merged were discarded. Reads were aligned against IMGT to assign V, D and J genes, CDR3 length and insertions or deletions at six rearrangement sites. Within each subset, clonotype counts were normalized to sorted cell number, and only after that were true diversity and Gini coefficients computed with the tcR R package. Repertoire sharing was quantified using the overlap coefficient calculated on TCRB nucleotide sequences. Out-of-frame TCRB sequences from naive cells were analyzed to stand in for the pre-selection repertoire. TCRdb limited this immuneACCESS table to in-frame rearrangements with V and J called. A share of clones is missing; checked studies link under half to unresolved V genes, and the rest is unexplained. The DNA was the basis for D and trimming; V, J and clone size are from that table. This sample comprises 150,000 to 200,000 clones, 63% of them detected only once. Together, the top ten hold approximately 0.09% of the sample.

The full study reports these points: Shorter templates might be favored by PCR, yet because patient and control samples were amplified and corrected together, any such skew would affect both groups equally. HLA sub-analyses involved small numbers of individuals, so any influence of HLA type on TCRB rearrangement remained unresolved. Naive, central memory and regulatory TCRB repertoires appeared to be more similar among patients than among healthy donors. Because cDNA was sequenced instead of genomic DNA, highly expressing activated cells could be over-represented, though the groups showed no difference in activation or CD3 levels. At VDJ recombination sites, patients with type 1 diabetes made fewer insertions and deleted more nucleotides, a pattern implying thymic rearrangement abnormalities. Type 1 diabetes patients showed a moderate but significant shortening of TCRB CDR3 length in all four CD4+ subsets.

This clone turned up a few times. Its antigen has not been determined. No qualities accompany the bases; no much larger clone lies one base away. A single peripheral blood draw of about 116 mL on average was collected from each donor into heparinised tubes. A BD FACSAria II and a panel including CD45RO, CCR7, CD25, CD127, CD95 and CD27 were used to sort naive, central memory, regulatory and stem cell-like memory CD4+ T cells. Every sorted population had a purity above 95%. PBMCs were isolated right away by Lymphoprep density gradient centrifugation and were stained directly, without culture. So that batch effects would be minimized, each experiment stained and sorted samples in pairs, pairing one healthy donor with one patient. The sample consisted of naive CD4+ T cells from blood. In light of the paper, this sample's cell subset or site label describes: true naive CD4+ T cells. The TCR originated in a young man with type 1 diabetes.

The nucleotides read TGTGCCAGCAGCCAAAACGAGGCAGATACGCAGTATTTT. The resulting protein is CASSQNEADTQYF. Recombination joined TRBV14 with TRBJ2-3, with no confident D gene call. V is reduced by 2 bases and J by 4 bases, leaving a spacing of 7 bases between them. CDR1 and CDR2 are drawn from the germline V gene: SGHDN, FVKESK. The CDR3 measures 13 amino acids from cysteine to phenylalanine. The only DNA kept is the CDR3, 39 bases in frame from the first base.